This TCR beta chain was retrieved from a study of blood T cell repertoires in COVID-19. Looking at the study overall: Whether acute or convalescent, the COVID-19 samples came from the United States, Italy and Spain. T cells, B-cell-depleted T cells, or PBMCs provided the cDNA or gDNA that served as material.

In the source study's methods: Reference gene primer amplification in the assay estimated nucleated cell counts. Here immunoSEQ multiplex PCR was the method, and the copy in TCRdb shows in-frame clones only, minus some. That table furnishes V, J and clone size, whereas the DNA furnished D and trimming. The sample lists some 50,000 clones; 91% were seen once. After removal of 4 bases from V and 0 bases from J, the junction contained 5 bases not matched to a gene. The CDR3 has 16 amino acids. In germline, CDR1 is SGDLS, CDR2 YYNGEE. The chain recombines TRBV9 with TRBJ1-3, with 9 bases matching TRBD1. This sequence was found in a man in his sixties or seventies with active COVID-19. The sequenced material came from peripheral blood. Written as DNA, the CDR3 is TGTGCCAGCAGCACCGGGACAGGGCGCTCTGGAAACACCATATATTTT. Its translation: CASSTGTGRSGNTIYF.